This TCR beta chain was found in a study of technical replicates of blood from four donors. Some clones are missing from TCRdb's copy, which holds only in-frame ones; the method was immunoSEQ multiplex PCR. Among approximately 80,000 clones listed, nearly 98% were seen once. Material: T cells isolated from PBMCs. The sequence came from a human donor in good health.

This CDR3 is CASSRLGVPEAFF. The DNA of the CDR3 is TGCGCCAGCAGCCGGCTAGGAGTCCCTGAAGCTTTCTTT. The chain employs TRBV4-1 and TRBJ1-1, with D uncertain. The V end lost 4 bases, the J end lost 6 bases, and 12 bases lay between the germline ends. The CDR3 covers 13 residues. Per germline, CDR1 MGHRA and CDR2 YSYEKL.